These 15 T cell receptor beta chains came from one sample sequenced in a study of OX40 agonist ivuxolimab in advanced cancers. Profiled with immunoSEQ multiplex PCR; TCRdb holds only in-frame clones, not every one. The profile shows tens of thousands of clones, around 89% of them singletons. The material was CD4+ or CD8+ T cells sorted from blood, obtained in a trial of the OX40 agonist ivuxolimab. These receptors came from an adult with an advanced solid tumor such as melanoma, head and neck, liver or kidney cancer.

The V call is TRBV7-8, the J call TRBJ2-1, with D uncertain. Trimming took 1 base from V and 10 from J, leaving 8 bases between them. Germline CDR1 SGHVS, CDR2 FQNEAQ. The CDR3 runs to 12 residues. The CDR3 sequence: CASSLVVWEQFF. The CDR3 region has the DNA TGTGCCAGCAGCTTAGTTGTGTGGGAGCAGTTCTTC.

V is TRBV19 and J is TRBJ1-6; maybe TRBD1 (5 bases). The length of the CDR3 is 15 residues. Germline CDR1 LNHDA, CDR2 SQIVND (reference sequence). V was cut by 6 bases and J by 5 bases, with 14 bases left in between. The CDR3 nucleotides read TGTGCCAGTAGCTTGCCGGGACCGAATAATTCACCCCTCCACTTT. This gives the protein CASSLPGPNNSPLHF.

The chain links TRBV28 to TRBJ2-1, with D uncertain. Germline V lookup: CDR1 MDHEN, CDR2 SYDVKM. V lost 7 bases to trimming and J lost 0 bases, with 16 bases between them. This CDR3 has 16 residues. CDR3 sequence: CASTSGAANSYNEQFF. CDR3 DNA sequence: TGTGCCAGCACCTCCGGCGCGGCTAACTCCTACAATGAGCAGTTCTTC.

V is TRBV28 and J is TRBJ1-6; no definite D call. CDR1 and CDR2 (germline): MDHEN, SYDVKM. This CDR3 is 18 amino acids long. V was trimmed by 2 bases and J by 6 bases, leaving 20 bases between them. Here the CDR3 reads CASSLVGLPPLFNSPLHF. Here the CDR3 DNA reads TGTGCCAGCAGTTTAGTAGGGTTGCCCCCTCTCTTTAATTCACCCCTCCACTTT.

The chain uses TRBV7-9 and TRBJ2-1; 10 bases map to TRBD2. J gave up 7 bases and V 5 bases, and 8 bases lay outside the gene matches. Germline assignment: CDR1 SEHNR and CDR2 FQNEAQ (reference sequence). The CDR3 is 15 amino acids. The CDR3 bases are TGTGCCAGCAGCGAACTAGCGGGGTTAGGGAATGAGCAGTTCTTC. As protein: CASSELAGLGNEQFF.

This chain joins TRBV2 and TRBJ1-1; no clear D gene. The CDR3 is 14 residues long. The V gene's germline CDR1 is SNHLY and CDR2 FYNNEI. V shed 5 bases and J shed 0 bases, with 10 bases lying between them. The CDR3: CASSLRALNTEAFF. Written as DNA, the CDR3 is TGTGCCAGCAGTTTGCGGGCCTTGAACACTGAAGCTTTCTTT.

The gene calls are TRBV9 and TRBJ1-6, with 8 bases lining up with TRBD1. Germline V gene lookup returns CDR1 SGDLS and CDR2 YYNGEE. This CDR3 is 14 amino acids long. V shed 3 bases, J shed 14 bases, and the junction held 10 bases outside the gene matches. The CDR3 loop reads CASSASGQDLALHF. The CDR3 DNA reads TGTGCCAGCAGCGCCTCGGGACAGGACTTGGCCCTCCACTTT.

The V and J genes are TRBV5-4 and TRBJ2-7, with D unresolved. CDR3 length equals 13 residues. Germline CDR1 SGHNT, CDR2 YYREEE (reference sequence). The germline V and J ends were trimmed by 0 bases and 4 bases, with 8 bases remaining between them. CDR3 region: CASSLAFYYEQYF. In DNA, the CDR3 is TGTGCCAGCAGCTTGGCTTTCTATTACGAGCAGTACTTC.

The chain combines TRBV5-7 with TRBJ2-7, with D uncertain. TRBV5-7 is sorted into the ORF group, with uncertain function. V was clipped by 0 bases and J by 2 bases, with 15 bases between them. This CDR3 region has 16 residues. CDR3 coding DNA: TGTGCCAGCAGCTTGGAGCTGGATTTGAGACCCTACGAGCAGTACTTC. Protein sequence: CASSLELDLRPYEQYF.

This CDR3 reads CASSLGGQGGGYTF. The CDR3 nucleotides are TGTGCCAGCAGCTTGGGGGGACAGGGAGGTGGCTACACCTTC. The chain combines TRBV5-4 with TRBJ1-2; TRBD1 aligns across 9 bases. The ends lost 0 bases at V and 7 bases at J; junction bases unmatched: 4. Germline CDR1 SGHNT, CDR2 YYREEE (reference sequence). CDR3 length: 14 amino acids.

The gene calls are TRBV7-2 and TRBJ2-2, with TRBD1 as a possible D gene (6 bases). The CDR3 loop spans 13 amino acids. Germline CDR1 and CDR2: SGHTA and FQGNSA. The germline V and J ends were trimmed by 3 bases and 6 bases, with 8 bases remaining between them. CDR3 loop: CASSLGAPGELFF. The CDR3 DNA is TGTGCCAGCAGCTTGGGGGCCCCCGGGGAGCTGTTTTTT.

The chain employs TRBV18 and TRBJ2-1; 9 nucleotides agree with TRBD2. This CDR3 comprises 15 residues. The germline V gene encodes CDR1 KGHSH and CDR2 LQKENI. The V and J ends lost 1 base and 5 bases, in that order; junction bases with no gene match: 3. The CDR3 DNA reads TGTGCCAGCTCACCACTAGCGGGAGTAAACAATGAGCAGTTCTTC. It codes for CASSPLAGVNNEQFF.

This clone was recorded at least ten times. The V gene is TRBV11-3, the J gene TRBJ2-7, with 7 nucleotides matching TRBD1. Germline-derived CDR1 and CDR2 are SGHNT and YENEEA. This CDR3 has 14 amino acids. V shed 5 bases and J 2 bases; nucleotides not matched to a gene: 6. For the CDR3, the DNA is TGTGCCAGCAGCCCGTGGGACAGACCCTACGAGCAGTACTTC. Its translation is CASSPWDRPYEQYF.

This sequence joins TRBV7-9 and TRBJ2-7; no clear D gene. Germline V gene sequence: CDR1 SEHNR, CDR2 FQNEAQ (reference sequence). The CDR3 is 12 residues long. Trimming took off 1 base at V and 12 bases at J, with 13 bases between the two ends. CDR3 sequence: CASSLEDGPRYF. CDR3 coding DNA: TGTGCCAGCAGCTTAGAGGACGGCCCCCGGTACTTC.

The genes are TRBV6-1 and TRBJ1-1, with D possibly matching TRBD1 (5 bases). Germline CDR1 MNHNS, CDR2 SASEGT. The CDR3 has 14 amino acids. V dropped 7 bases and J dropped 0 bases, with 12 bases sitting between them. CDR3 protein: CASNTRGLNTEAFF. CDR3 DNA: TGTGCCAGCAACACGAGGGGTCTGAACACTGAAGCTTTCTTT.